This TCR beta chain was sequenced for a study of T cells in Graves' hyperthyroidism and ophthalmopathy. At the level of the study: Peripheral blood was acquired at first diagnosis, ahead of any therapy whatsoever.

RNA transcripts yielded amplified TCR beta CDR3 regions. With the HTBI primer set, the TCR CDR3 went through a first round of RT-PCR. Via MiXCR, TCRdb re-called the multiplex PCR reads, giving one row per CDR3 protein. The table has a few hundred thousand distinct CDR3 sequences, around a quarter seen once. Participants, patients aged 18 to 65, had newly diagnosed hyperthyroidism with a duration under 2 months. This clonotype was seen more than once but under ten times. The antigen is not known. The germline gives CDR1 GTSNPN, CDR2 SVGIG (reference sequence). The CDR3 runs 15 residues. The V gene lost 0 bases and the J gene lost 0 bases, with 10 bases spanning the gap. Findings and limits, study-wide: It was a median approximately 7.1 months before onset that the model predicted ophthalmopathy.

Specimen: blood. The TCR comes from a man aged 50 to 59 with Graves' hyperthyroidism. The V gene is TRBV30, the J gene TRBJ2-3; D gene unclear. CDR3 coding DNA: TGTGCCTGGAGTGTTCTGGCTTCCAGCACAGATACGCAGTATTTT. This sequence encodes CAWSVLASSTDTQYF.